The rows below give T cell receptor beta chains drawn from one sample of a study of T cell responses to AZD1222 COVID-19 vaccine. The table came from immunoSEQ multiplex PCR; TCRdb's copy has only in-frame clones and leaves some out. The table includes fewer than 120,000 clones, roughly 87% detected once. Source: peripheral blood, taken on day 0 of AZD1222 vaccination. The receptors stem from an adult in good health. CDR3s include the opening cysteine and the closing phenylalanine or tryptophan. The D gene is left open where the match is weak. Part of the rows lack a size; the others show once, few, many or a class for expanded clones.

d_call cdr3_length clone_size j_call v_call cdr3_aa cdr3_nt
TRBD1 15 once TRBJ1-4 TRBV28 CASTGAGQVVEKLFF TGTGCCAGCACCGGAGCTGGACAGGTCGTCGAAAAACTGTTTTTT
. 11 . TRBJ2-7 TRBV28 CASSVTYEQYF TGTGCCAGCAGTGTTACCTACGAGCAGTACTTC
. 13 few TRBJ2-7 TRBV10-3 CASRDTSSYEQYF TGTGCCAGCAGGGACACTAGCTCCTACGAGCAGTACTTC
. 15 . TRBJ2-5 TRBV11-3 CASSRPTWGRETQYF TGTGCCAGCAGCCGCCCGACTTGGGGGAGAGAGACCCAGTACTTC
TRBD2 14 . TRBJ2-5 TRBV12-5 CASGLAGNQETQYF TGTGCTAGTGGTTTAGCGGGGAACCAAGAGACCCAGTACTTC
. 15 . TRBJ1-2 TRBV19 CASSVRTDHPGGYTF TGTGCCAGTAGTGTCCGGACAGACCACCCTGGGGGCTACACCTTC
. 14 . TRBJ1-4 TRBV6-2/TRBV6-3 CASSYSRGEEKLFF TGTGCCAGCAGTTACTCGAGAGGGGAAGAAAAACTGTTTTTT
. 10 once TRBJ1-1 TRBV25-1 CASQYLWAFF TGTGCCAGCCAATACCTTTGGGCTTTCTTT
TRBD2 19 . TRBJ2-5 TRBV14 CASSQEARLAGGYQETQYF TGTGCCAGCAGCCAAGAAGCTAGGCTAGCGGGAGGGTACCAAGAGACCCAGTACTTC
. 15 . TRBJ1-2 TRBV4-2 CASSQINRENYGYTF TGTGCCAGCAGCCAAATTAACAGGGAAAACTATGGCTACACCTTC
. 13 . TRBJ1-1 TRBV7-3 CASSLMGNTEAFF TGTGCCAGCAGCTTAATGGGGAACACTGAAGCTTTCTTT
. 15 . TRBJ2-2 TRBV4-3 CASSQDVGGHRELFF TGCGCCAGCAGCCAAGACGTAGGGGGTCACCGGGAGCTGTTTTTT